Following are 31 T cell receptor beta chains from one sample sequenced in a study of T cells in Graves' hyperthyroidism and ophthalmopathy. The CDR3 regions of TCR beta were amplified from RNA transcripts. HTBI primers were the set used in a first-round RT-PCR of the TCR CDR3. TCRdb ran MiXCR on the multiplex PCR reads and lists one entry per CDR3 protein. The table records fewer than 350,000 distinct CDR3 sequences, roughly 18% of them present only once. The specimen sequenced was blood. These receptors all stem from a woman aged 35 to 49 with Graves' ophthalmopathy.

This clonotype was recorded many times. The CDR3 protein is CSVGYTDTQYF. The CDR3 nucleotides are TGCAGCGTCGGATACACAGATACGCAGTATTTT. This chain uses TRBV29-1 with TRBJ2-3, with unresolved D. V gave up 6 bases and J gave up 2 bases, with 6 bases separating them. The CDR3 loop spans 11 amino acids. The germline V gene encodes CDR1 SQVTM and CDR2 ANQGSEA.

Here the CDR3 reads CASSHPGQGTYEQYF. CDR3 DNA: TGTGCCAGCAGTCACCCCGGACAGGGCACCTACGAGCAGTACTTC. This chain connects TRBV6-2 or TRBV6-3 to TRBJ2-7, with 8 bases fitting TRBD1. Losses at the gene ends were 5 bases for V and 2 bases for J; bases not matched to a gene: 8. This CDR3 is built from 15 residues. Germline CDR1 is MNHEY and CDR2 is SVGEGT.

This clonotype appeared many times. J is TRBJ1-2 and V is TRBV12-3 or TRBV12-4; 10 bases map to TRBD1. With V trimmed by 6 bases and J by 1 base, 8 bases remained unmatched. The CDR3 loop spans 16 amino acids. The CDR3 bases are TGTGCCAGCAGAGGGCCGGGACAGGGGCTTAACTATGGCTACACCTTC. It encodes CASRGPGQGLNYGYTF.

On this clonotype: The junction shows a germline mismatch at one end, possibly a read error. The chain joins TRBV28 to TRBJ1-5, with TRBD1 matching 8 bases. The CDR3 consists of 15 residues. The germline V gene has CDR1 MDHEN and CDR2 SYDVKM. In DNA, the CDR3 is TGTGCCAGCAGGTTACAGGGGGTGAGCAATCAGCCCCGGCATTTT. It translates to CASRLQGVSNQPRHF.

This clonotype was recorded at least ten times. The chain joins TRBV15 to TRBJ2-5, with a possible D match to TRBD1 (6 bases). This CDR3 spans 15 amino acids. Germline loops: CDR1 LNHNV, CDR2 YYDKDF (reference sequence). V lost 5 bases, J lost 5 bases, and 18 bases lay in between. The CDR3 protein is CATSGILRGAETQYF. DNA for the CDR3: TGTGCCACCAGCGGAATCCTCAGGGGCGCCGAGACCCAGTACTTC.

This clonotype was observed a few times. The rearrangement uses TRBV6-1 and TRBJ1-1; D might be TRBD1 (5 bases). V lost 6 bases and J lost 6, with 14 bases in between. The length of the CDR3 is 13 residues. The germline V gene encodes CDR1 MNHNS and CDR2 SASEGT. The CDR3 is CASSLMGLSEAFF. CDR3 DNA: TGTGCCAGCAGCCTAATGGGACTGTCTGAAGCTTTCTTT.

V gene TRBV3-1 combines with J gene TRBJ2-2; D is unclear. CDR3 length equals 14 residues. V was cut by 0 bases and J by 5 bases, with 7 bases left in between. Germline lookup yields CDR1 LGHDT and CDR2 YNNKEL (reference sequence). CDR3 protein: CASSQEMGTGELFF. The CDR3 region has the DNA TGTGCCAGCAGCCAAGAGATGGGTACCGGGGAGCTGTTTTTT.

This clonotype was recorded at least ten times. The chain joins TRBV6-5 to TRBJ1-2, with TRBD1 identical over 10 bases. Germline-derived CDR1 and CDR2 are MNHEY and SVGAGI. This CDR3 is built from 14 residues. The trim removed 5 bases at V and 6 bases at J, leaving 6 bases unmatched. The CDR3 nucleotides are TGTGCCAGCAGTCACCCGGACAGGGGGGATGGCTACACCTTC. Its protein product is CASSHPDRGDGYTF.

V gene TRBV6-2 or TRBV6-3 combines with J gene TRBJ2-7; 7 bases line up with TRBD2. V lost 4 bases, J lost 4 bases, and 10 bases stayed unmatched. In germline, CDR1 is MNHEY, CDR2 SVGEGT. CDR3 length: 15 residues. CDR3 DNA sequence: TGTGCCAGCAGTTGGAACATAGCGGGTGTGTACGAGCAGTACTTC. The encoded protein is CASSWNIAGVYEQYF.

The chain joins TRBV30 to TRBJ2-7; weak D call: TRBD1 (5 bases). The CDR3 covers 13 residues. The V and J ends lost 2 bases and 3 bases respectively, with 11 bases between them. Germline CDR1 is GTSNPN and CDR2 is SVGIG (reference sequence). This CDR3 is CAWSMGQDYEQYF. The CDR3 region has the DNA TGTGCCTGGAGTATGGGGCAAGACTACGAGCAGTACTTC.

In this sample, this clonotype turned up many times. V and J are TRBV20-1 and TRBJ2-5; D call uncertain. The germline V gene has CDR1 DFQATT and CDR2 SNEGSKA (reference sequence). The CDR3 is 13 residues long. Trimming left V 1 base short and J 4 bases short, with 10 bases between. The CDR3 DNA is TGCAGTGCTAGAGTCAAGGGAATAGAGACCCAGTACTTC. Protein sequence: CSARVKGIETQYF.

At least ten counts were recorded for this clonotype. V and J are TRBV2 and TRBJ2-2, with no clear D. Trimming pared 8 bases from V and 2 bases from J, leaving 15 bases between. There are 15 residues in the CDR3. Looked up from germline, CDR1 is SNHLY and CDR2 is FYNNEI. In DNA form, the CDR3 reads TGTGCCAGCTCCAGCGTAACGGCTAACACCGGGGAGCTGTTTTTT. This gives the protein CASSSVTANTGELFF.

This clonotype came up a few times. The rearrangement joins TRBV19 to TRBJ1-5; D possibly corresponds to TRBD1 (6 bases). CDR3 size: 13 residues. CDR1 is LNHDA, CDR2 SQIVND, per germline (reference sequence). V gave up 8 bases and J gave up 5 bases, with 13 bases separating them. The CDR3 DNA sequence: TGTGCCAGTTTGGACAGCCTCGATCAGCCCCAGCATTTT. Its protein is CASLDSLDQPQHF.

This clonotype was seen ten or more times. The chain carries TRBV20-1 and TRBJ2-6; no clear D gene. This CDR3 comprises 12 residues. V lost 3 bases to trimming and J lost 5 bases, with 5 bases between them. Germline V gene data show CDR1 as DFQATT and CDR2 as SNEGSKA (reference sequence). CDR3 amino acids: CSARARANVLTF. CDR3 DNA: TGCAGTGCTAGGGCTAGGGCCAACGTCCTGACTTTC.

This clonotype was seen a few times. The rearrangement uses TRBV19 and TRBJ1-1, with D perhaps matching TRBD1 (6 bases). This CDR3 region has 15 residues. The germline V gene encodes CDR1 LNHDA and CDR2 SQIVND (reference sequence). Trimming shortened V by 5 bases and J by 4 bases, and 17 bases separated the two germline ends. The chain's CDR3 is CASSSIQGLITEAFF. In DNA form, the CDR3 reads TGTGCCAGTAGTTCGATTCAGGGGCTTATCACTGAAGCTTTCTTT. The entire variable domain, with the rest obtained from reference TRBV19 and TRBJ1-1, is as follows: DGGITQSPKYLFRKEGQNVTLSCEQNLNHDAMYWYRQDPGQGLRLIYYSQIVNDFQKGDIAEGYSVSREKKESFPLTVTSAQKNPTAFYLCASSSIQGLITEAFFGQGTRLTVV.

This clonotype was found many times. The chain couples TRBV13 to TRBJ2-2; D not certain. The CDR3 loop spans 11 amino acids. Germline V gene data show CDR1 as PRHDT and CDR2 as FYEKMQ (reference sequence). V dropped 3 bases and J dropped 9 bases, with 5 bases sitting between them. The chain's CDR3 is CASSFPRELFF. The CDR3 nucleotides read TGTGCCAGCAGCTTTCCCCGGGAGCTGTTTTTT.

The table lists this clonotype with many counts. V usage is TRBV6-1 and J usage is TRBJ1-2, with D possibly TRBD1 on 5 matching bases. There are 12 residues in the CDR3. Germline CDR1 and CDR2: MNHNS and SASEGT. V was trimmed by 6 bases and J by 9 bases, leaving 14 bases between them. CDR3 DNA sequence: TGTGCCAGCAGGCCCGGGGGGTTTCGCTACACCTTC. Translating gives CASRPGGFRYTF.

In its sample, this clonotype was seen many times. The V and J genes are TRBV19 and TRBJ2-6; D is perhaps TRBD1 or TRBD2 (6 bases each). The CDR3 spans 16 residues. Trimming removed 5 bases from V and 6 bases from J, with 17 bases in between. The V gene's germline CDR1 is LNHDA and CDR2 SQIVND (reference sequence). CDR3 coding DNA: TGTGCCAGTAGTGTTACAGGAGGGACAATGGCCAACGTCCTGACTTTC. It translates to CASSVTGGTMANVLTF.

V usage is TRBV20-1 and J usage is TRBJ2-1; TRBD2 aligns across 8 bases. This CDR3 comprises 12 residues. The V segment lost 6 bases and the J segment 6 bases; nucleotides outside the gene matches: 4. The germline gives CDR1 DFQATT, CDR2 SNEGSKA (reference sequence). The CDR3 spells CSARTSRNEQFF. Here the CDR3 DNA reads TGCAGTGCAAGGACTAGCCGCAATGAGCAGTTCTTC.

As concerns this clonotype: A much more abundant neighbour one base away suggests this may be a read error. This rearrangement joins TRBV28 to TRBJ2-6, with unresolved D. Germline V gene lookup returns CDR1 MDHEN and CDR2 SYDVKM. This CDR3 has 17 residues. The CDR3 bases are TGTGCCAGCACTTTATTCACCGGAAACTCTGGGGCCAACGTCCTGACTTTC. Translating it yields CASTLFTGNSGANVLTF.

This clonotype was detected many times. A read error is possible here, since a much larger clone lies one base away. The CDR3 protein is CASSIRDSRDQPQHF. CDR3 sequence (DNA): TGTGCCAGCAGTATACGGGACAGCCGCGATCAGCCCCAGCATTTT. This rearrangement joins TRBV28 to TRBJ1-5; 7 bases map to TRBD1. CDR1 is MDHEN, CDR2 SYDVKM, per germline. The CDR3 runs 15 residues. J gave up 5 bases and V 5 bases, and 9 bases lay outside the gene matches.

Ten or more counts support this clonotype. The V gene is TRBV28, the J gene TRBJ2-7, with 12 bases aligning to TRBD2. This CDR3 contains 15 residues. CDR1 MDHEN and CDR2 SYDVKM come from the germline V gene. Losses at the gene ends were 7 bases for V and 4 bases for J; bases not matched to a gene: 8. The CDR3, as DNA: TGTGCCAGCACCCCCAGACTAGCGGGAGAGTACGAGCAGTACTTC. It yields the protein CASTPRLAGEYEQYF.

This clonotype was observed many times. This rearrangement joins TRBV12-3 or TRBV12-4 to TRBJ2-4; 16 nucleotides line up with TRBD2. The CDR3 extends over 17 amino acids. V gave up 5 bases and J gave up 2 bases; unmatched junction bases: 3. CDR3 in amino acids: CASSPGLAGGPKNIQYF. The DNA for the CDR3 is TGTGCCAGCAGTCCGGGACTAGCGGGAGGGCCCAAAAACATTCAGTACTTC.

This clonotype was counted at least ten times. V usage is TRBV7-9 and J usage is TRBJ2-7, with TRBD2 matching over 7 bases. This CDR3 comprises 14 residues. Per germline, CDR1 SEHNR and CDR2 FQNEAQ (reference sequence). Losses at the gene ends were 3 bases for V and 2 bases for J; bases not matched to a gene: 4. The CDR3 bases are TGTGCCAGCAGCTTGGGGGAGGGTCCCTACGAGCAGTACTTC. Translation: CASSLGEGPYEQYF.

This clonotype was seen many times. This chain joins TRBV28 and TRBJ2-5, with 14 bases fitting TRBD2. The germline V gene encodes CDR1 MDHEN and CDR2 SYDVKM. The CDR3 is 14 residues long. V gave up 6 bases and J gave up 5 bases; unmatched junction bases: 2. The CDR3 nucleotides are TGTGCCAGCAGCTGGACTAGCGGGAGGGAGACCCAGTACTTC. This translates into CASSWTSGRETQYF.

This clonotype was recorded at least ten times. This sequence joins TRBV12-3 or TRBV12-4 and TRBJ2-4; 12 bases fit TRBD2. The CDR3 runs to 21 residues. After removal of 3 bases from V and 0 bases from J, the junction contained 15 bases not matched to a gene. Here the CDR3 reads CASSFHRRGLAGRLAKNIQYF. The CDR3 DNA sequence: TGTGCCAGCAGTTTTCACAGGAGAGGACTAGCGGGACGCCTAGCCAAAAACATTCAGTACTTC.

This clonotype was observed many times. The chain has TRBV7-2 and TRBJ2-7; the match to TRBD1 covers 7 bases. Losses at the gene ends were 7 bases for V and 2 bases for J; bases not matched to a gene: 11. This CDR3 region has 15 residues. Per the germline V gene, CDR1 is SGHTA and CDR2 is FQGNSA. This chain's CDR3 is CASNPTTGIPYEQYF. The DNA of the CDR3 is TGTGCCAGCAACCCCACGACAGGGATCCCCTACGAGCAGTACTTC.

This clonotype occurred many times. A much larger clone differs by one base, so this may be a read error. The genes are TRBV6-2 or TRBV6-3 and TRBJ2-7; the D is unclear. The germline gives CDR1 MNHEY, CDR2 SVGEGT. The CDR3 has 14 amino acids. CDR3 nucleotides: TGTGCCGGCAGTGAGAGGAGTGTTCGGGACGAGCAGTACTTC. Protein: CAGSERSVRDEQYF.

The sample holds many counts of this clonotype. This chain links TRBV6-1 with TRBJ2-3, with no clear D. V was pared by 7 bases and J by 0 bases, with 14 bases between. This CDR3 region has 15 residues. Per germline, CDR1 MNHNS and CDR2 SASEGT. CDR3 sequence: CASTETGTSTDTQYF. The CDR3, as DNA: TGTGCCAGCACCGAGACGGGTACTAGCACAGATACGCAGTATTTT.

This clonotype occurred many times. The rearrangement links TRBV9 to TRBJ2-2, with unresolved D. Per the germline V gene, CDR1 is SGDLS and CDR2 is YYNGEE. Trimming removed 4 bases from V and 4 bases from J, with 14 bases in between. The CDR3 runs to 15 residues. CDR3 nucleotide sequence: TGTGCCAGCAGCCAAAAACAAGACGGCACCGGGGAGCTGTTTTTT. It codes for CASSQKQDGTGELFF. Together with reference TRBV9 and TRBJ2-2, the CDR3 gives the full variable domain: DSGVTQTPKHLITATGQRVTLRCSPRSGDLSVYWYQQSLDQGLQFLIQYYNGEERAKGNILERFSAQQFPDLHSELNLSSLELGDSALYFCASSQKQDGTGELFFGEGSRLTVL.

This clonotype appeared many times. The chain joins TRBV2 to TRBJ1-1; D remains unclear. V was trimmed by 6 bases and J by 3 bases, leaving 5 bases between them. CDR3 length: 11 amino acids. Germline V gives CDR1 SNHLY, CDR2 FYNNEI. The CDR3 loop reads CASRMDTEAFF. The CDR3 region has the DNA TGTGCCAGCAGGATGGACACTGAAGCTTTCTTT. The whole variable domain, remainder taken from reference TRBV2 and TRBJ1-1, is EPEVTQTPSHQVTQMGQEVILRCVPISNHLYFYWYRQILGQKVEFLVSFYNNEISEKSEIFDDQFSVERPDGSNFTLKIRSTKLEDSAMYFCASRMDTEAFFGQGTRLTVV.